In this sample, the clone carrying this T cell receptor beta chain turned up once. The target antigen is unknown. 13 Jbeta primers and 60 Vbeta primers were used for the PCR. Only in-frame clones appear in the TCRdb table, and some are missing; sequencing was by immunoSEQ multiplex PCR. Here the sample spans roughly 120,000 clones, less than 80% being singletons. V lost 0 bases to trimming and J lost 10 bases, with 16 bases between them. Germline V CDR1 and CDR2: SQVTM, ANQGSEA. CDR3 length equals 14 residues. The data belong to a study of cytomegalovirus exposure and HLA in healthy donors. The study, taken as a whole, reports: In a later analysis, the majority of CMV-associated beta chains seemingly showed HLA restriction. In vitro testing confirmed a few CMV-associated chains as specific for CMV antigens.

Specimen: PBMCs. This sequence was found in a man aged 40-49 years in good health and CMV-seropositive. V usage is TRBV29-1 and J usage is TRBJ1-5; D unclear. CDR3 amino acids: CSVEDQEGVGPQHF. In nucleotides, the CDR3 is TGCAGCGTTGAAGATCAGGAGGGAGTGGGCCCCCAGCATTTT.